This T cell receptor (beta chain) was sequenced in a study of glioma-infiltrating T cells after dendritic cell vaccination. Study information: Treatment, given 2003 to 2012, was autologous tumor lysate-pulsed dendritic cell vaccination. At biweekly intervals, patients got three intradermal dendritic cell vaccine injections.

This sample's time point: after dendritic cell vaccination, including at tumor progression/relapse. The primer mix had 60 V beta and 13 J beta primers. Method: immunoSEQ multiplex PCR; TCRdb's copy keeps in-frame clones and lacks some. The sample consists of 75,000 to 95,000 clones, approximately 78% of them appearing once. Trimming cost V 6 bases and J 2 bases; bases outside gene matches: 5. Germline V gives CDR1 MNHEY, CDR2 SMNVEV (reference sequence). The CDR3 extends over 14 amino acids. The sequencing here drew on blood, taken after dendritic cell vaccination. The V and J genes are TRBV27 and TRBJ2-3; 7 bases match TRBD1. This receptor was taken from a human donor with glioblastoma. The DNA of the CDR3 is TGTGCCAGCAGCCCGACAGGGTTCACAGATACGCAGTATTTT. This encodes CASSPTGFTDTQYF.